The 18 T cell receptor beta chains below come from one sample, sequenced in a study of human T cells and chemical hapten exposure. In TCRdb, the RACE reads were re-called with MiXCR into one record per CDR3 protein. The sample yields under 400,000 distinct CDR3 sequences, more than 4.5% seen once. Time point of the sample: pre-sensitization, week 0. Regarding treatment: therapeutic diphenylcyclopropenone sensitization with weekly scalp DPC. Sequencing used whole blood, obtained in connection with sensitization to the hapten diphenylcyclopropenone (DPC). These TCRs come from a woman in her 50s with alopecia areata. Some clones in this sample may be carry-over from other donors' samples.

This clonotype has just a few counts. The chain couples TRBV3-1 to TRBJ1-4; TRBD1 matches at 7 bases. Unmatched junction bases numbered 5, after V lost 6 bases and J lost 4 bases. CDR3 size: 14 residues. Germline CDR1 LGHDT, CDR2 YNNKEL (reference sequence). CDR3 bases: TGTGCCAGCAGGCCGGGACAGCATAATGAAAAACTGTTTTTT. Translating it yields CASRPGQHNEKLFF.

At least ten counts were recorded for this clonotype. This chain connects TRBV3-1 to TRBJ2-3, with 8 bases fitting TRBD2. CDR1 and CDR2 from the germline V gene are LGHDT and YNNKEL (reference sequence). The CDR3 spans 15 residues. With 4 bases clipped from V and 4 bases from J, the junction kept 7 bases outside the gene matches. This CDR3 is CASSPEPGGPDTQYF. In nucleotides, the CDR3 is TGTGCCAGCAGCCCCGAGCCGGGGGGGCCAGATACGCAGTATTTT.

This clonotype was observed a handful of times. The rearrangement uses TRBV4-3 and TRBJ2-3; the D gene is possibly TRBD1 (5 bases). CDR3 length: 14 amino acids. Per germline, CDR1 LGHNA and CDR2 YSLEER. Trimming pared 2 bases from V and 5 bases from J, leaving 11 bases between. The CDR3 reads CASSQQGRIDTQYF. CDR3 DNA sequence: TGCGCCAGCAGCCAACAGGGAAGAATAGATACGCAGTATTTT.

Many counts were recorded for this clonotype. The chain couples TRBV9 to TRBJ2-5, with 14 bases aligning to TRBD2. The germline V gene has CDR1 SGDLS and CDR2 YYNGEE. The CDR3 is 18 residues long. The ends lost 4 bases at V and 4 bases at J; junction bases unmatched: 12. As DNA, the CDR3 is TGTGCCAGCAGCACCCACGTGGGACTAGCGGGGGCCGGAGAGACCCAGTACTTC. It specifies CASSTHVGLAGAGETQYF.

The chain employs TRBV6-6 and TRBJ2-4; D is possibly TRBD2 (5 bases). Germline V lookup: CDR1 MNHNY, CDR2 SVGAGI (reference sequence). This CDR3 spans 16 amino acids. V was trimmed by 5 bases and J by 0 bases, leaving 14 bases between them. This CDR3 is CASSGGQYGAKNIQYF. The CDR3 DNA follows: TGTGCCAGCAGTGGCGGGCAGTACGGAGCCAAAAACATTCAGTACTTC.

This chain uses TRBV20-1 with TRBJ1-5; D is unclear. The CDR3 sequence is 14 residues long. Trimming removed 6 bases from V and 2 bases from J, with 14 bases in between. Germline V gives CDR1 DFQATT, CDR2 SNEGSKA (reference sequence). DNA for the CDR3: TGCAGTGCCATCCGGCGAGGCCGCAATCAGCCCCAGCATTTT. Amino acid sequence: CSAIRRGRNQPQHF.

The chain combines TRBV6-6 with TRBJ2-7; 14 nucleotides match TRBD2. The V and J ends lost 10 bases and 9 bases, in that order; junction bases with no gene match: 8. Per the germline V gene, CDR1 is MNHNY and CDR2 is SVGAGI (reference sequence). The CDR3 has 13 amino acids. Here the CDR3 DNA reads TGTGCCACTGCGGGACTAGCGGGAGCGGGGCAGTACTTC. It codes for CATAGLAGAGQYF.

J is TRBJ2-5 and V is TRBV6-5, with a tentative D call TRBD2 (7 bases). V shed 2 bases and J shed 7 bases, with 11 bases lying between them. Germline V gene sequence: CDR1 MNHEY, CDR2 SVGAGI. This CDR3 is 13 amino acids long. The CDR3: CASSYARGGTQYF. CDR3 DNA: TGTGCCAGCAGTTACGCGAGGGGGGGGACCCAGTACTTC.

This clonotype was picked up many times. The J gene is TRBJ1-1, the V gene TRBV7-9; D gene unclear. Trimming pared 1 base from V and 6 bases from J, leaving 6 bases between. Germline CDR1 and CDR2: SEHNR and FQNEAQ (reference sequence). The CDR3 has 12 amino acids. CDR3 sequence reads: CASSLGLAEAFF. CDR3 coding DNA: TGTGCCAGCAGCTTAGGTTTGGCTGAAGCTTTCTTT.

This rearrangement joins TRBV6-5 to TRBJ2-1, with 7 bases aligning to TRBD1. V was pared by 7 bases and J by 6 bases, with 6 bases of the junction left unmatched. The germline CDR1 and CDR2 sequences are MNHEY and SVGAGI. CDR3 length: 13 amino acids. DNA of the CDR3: TGTGCCAGCACCCCCCCAGGGGGCAATGAGCAGTTCTTC. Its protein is CASTPPGGNEQFF.

The CDR3 DNA reads TGTGCCAGCAGTTGGACTCAGGCCTACGAGCAGTACTTC. Translation: CASSWTQAYEQYF. The chain uses TRBV6-2 or TRBV6-3 and TRBJ2-7, with D perhaps matching TRBD2 (5 bases). Trimming stripped 4 bases from V and 2 bases from J, with 9 bases between. Germline CDR1 is MNHEY and CDR2 is SVGEGT. The CDR3 spans 13 residues.

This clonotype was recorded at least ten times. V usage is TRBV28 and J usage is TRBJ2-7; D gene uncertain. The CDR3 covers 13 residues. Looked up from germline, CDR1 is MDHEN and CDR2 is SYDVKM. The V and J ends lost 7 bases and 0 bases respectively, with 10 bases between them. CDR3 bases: TGTGCCAGCACTGACATTGCCTCCTACGAGCAGTACTTC. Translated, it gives CASTDIASYEQYF.

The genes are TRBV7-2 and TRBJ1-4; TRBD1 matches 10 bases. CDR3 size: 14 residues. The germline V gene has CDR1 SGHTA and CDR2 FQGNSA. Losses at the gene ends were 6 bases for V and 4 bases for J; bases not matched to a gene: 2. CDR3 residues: CASRRDRGNEKLFF. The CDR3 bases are TGTGCCAGCAGGAGGGACAGGGGTAATGAAAAACTGTTTTTT.

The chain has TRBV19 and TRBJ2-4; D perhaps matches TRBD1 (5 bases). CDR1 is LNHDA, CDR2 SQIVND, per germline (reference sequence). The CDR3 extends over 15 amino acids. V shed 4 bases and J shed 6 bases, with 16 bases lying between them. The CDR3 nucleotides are TGTGCCAGTAGTACACTCGGGCAGGGCCCAAACATTCAGTACTTC. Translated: CASSTLGQGPNIQYF.

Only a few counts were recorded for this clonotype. The CDR3 sequence is CASSRTGGESPLHF. CDR3 DNA: TGTGCCAGCAGCCGGACAGGGGGCGAATCACCCCTCCACTTT. V gene TRBV3-1 combines with J gene TRBJ1-6; 11 bases align to TRBD1. Trimming at V came to 4 bases and at J to 10 bases, leaving 3 bases not matched to a gene. CDR1 LGHDT and CDR2 YNNKEL come from the germline V gene (reference sequence). This CDR3 has 14 residues.

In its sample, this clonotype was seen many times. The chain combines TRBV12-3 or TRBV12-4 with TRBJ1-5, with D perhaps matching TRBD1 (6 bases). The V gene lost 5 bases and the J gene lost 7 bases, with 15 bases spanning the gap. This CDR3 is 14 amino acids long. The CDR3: CASSPQGLSQPQHF. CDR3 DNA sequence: TGTGCCAGCAGTCCACAGGGTTTATCGCAGCCCCAGCATTTT.

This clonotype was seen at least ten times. The CDR3 coding sequence is TGTGCCAGCAGGCGGACAGGGTATAATTCACCCCTCCACTTT. It encodes CASRRTGYNSPLHF. The genes are TRBV7-9 and TRBJ1-6; 8 bases align to TRBD1. V shed 6 bases, J shed 4 bases, and the junction held 2 bases outside the gene matches. The CDR3 covers 14 residues. CDR1 is SEHNR, CDR2 FQNEAQ, per germline (reference sequence).

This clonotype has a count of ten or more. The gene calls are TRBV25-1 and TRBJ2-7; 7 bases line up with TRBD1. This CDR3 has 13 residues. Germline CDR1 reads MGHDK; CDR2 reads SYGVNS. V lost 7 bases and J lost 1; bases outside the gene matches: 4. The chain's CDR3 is CASTGTVSYEQYF. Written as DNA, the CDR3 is TGTGCCAGCACCGGGACAGTTTCCTACGAGCAGTACTTC.